These 17 T cell receptor beta chains were sequenced from one sample in a study of control samples from healthy donors and cancer patients. Here immunoSEQ multiplex PCR was the method, and the copy in TCRdb shows in-frame clones only, minus some. The sample has approximately 86,000 clones; approximately 95% are singletons. The material sequenced was blood. The origin of the receptors is a woman aged 25 to 39 in good health.

This clone was seen a handful of times. CDR3: CASSLYGTAYPGYTF. CDR3 DNA sequence: TGCGCCAGCAGCTTGTACGGGACAGCTTACCCTGGCTACACCTTC. V usage is TRBV5-1 and J usage is TRBJ1-2; 7 nucleotides align to TRBD1. Germline CDR1 SGHRS, CDR2 YFSETQ. The V segment lost 1 base and the J segment 7 bases; nucleotides outside the gene matches: 10. The CDR3 is 15 amino acids.

The chain recombines TRBV11-2 with TRBJ2-7; 9 nucleotides agree with TRBD1. The CDR3 runs 16 residues. Unmatched junction bases numbered 9, after V lost 6 bases and J lost 0 bases. The germline V gene encodes CDR1 SGHAT and CDR2 FQNNGV. CDR3 residues: CASSFPGTGSSYEQYF. CDR3 bases: TGTGCCAGCAGTTTCCCTGGGACAGGGAGCTCCTACGAGCAGTACTTC.

The rearrangement joins TRBV9 to TRBJ2-2; 7 positions agree with TRBD1. Trimming cost V 4 bases and J 6 bases; bases outside gene matches: 6. This CDR3 comprises 14 residues. The germline CDR1 and CDR2 sequences are SGDLS and YYNGEE. Here the CDR3 reads CASSQTQGAGELFF. CDR3 sequence (DNA): TGTGCCAGCAGCCAGACGCAGGGGGCCGGGGAGCTGTTTTTT.

This chain links TRBV7-2 with TRBJ1-5; D ambiguous. The CDR3 has 14 residues. V was trimmed by 0 bases and J by 9 bases, leaving 12 bases between them. Germline CDR1 SGHTA, CDR2 FQGNSA. The CDR3 here is CASSLAGFGGPQHF. In DNA, the CDR3 is TGTGCCAGCAGCTTAGCGGGCTTTGGTGGGCCCCAGCATTTT.

The chain employs TRBV2 and TRBJ2-1, with a tentative D call TRBD1 (5 bases). Trimming removed 3 bases from V and 6 bases from J, with 15 bases in between. CDR3 length equals 15 residues. Germline V lookup: CDR1 SNHLY, CDR2 FYNNEI. CDR3 sequence reads: CASSDQGPSGNEQFF. The CDR3 DNA reads TGTGCCAGCAGTGATCAGGGCCCCTCTGGCAATGAGCAGTTCTTC.

The CDR3 spells CATSRDNGVAKNIQYF. As DNA, the CDR3 is TGTGCCACCAGCAGAGATAACGGAGTAGCCAAAAACATTCAGTACTTC. The rearrangement links TRBV15 to TRBJ2-4, with unresolved D. Trimming shortened V by 0 bases and J by 0 bases, and 9 bases separated the two germline ends. This CDR3 comprises 16 residues. Germline lookup yields CDR1 LNHNV and CDR2 YYDKDF (reference sequence).

The chain has TRBV29-1 and TRBJ1-1; no reliable D call. V was trimmed by 4 bases and J by 1 base, leaving 13 bases between them. The CDR3 covers 14 residues. Germline values: CDR1 SQVTM, CDR2 ANQGSEA. CDR3 sequence reads: CSVVNLGQNTEAFF. In DNA, the CDR3 is TGCAGCGTTGTCAACTTAGGGCAGAACACTGAAGCTTTCTTT.

This clone was found a few times. The V call is TRBV5-1, the J call TRBJ2-4; D ambiguous. Deletions cut 0 bases from V and 0 bases from J, with 7 bases between. The CDR3 loop spans 15 amino acids. Per germline, CDR1 SGHRS and CDR2 YFSETQ. Here the CDR3 DNA reads TGCGCCAGCAGCTTGGACCTTATAGCCAAAAACATTCAGTACTTC. Translated: CASSLDLIAKNIQYF.

This clone was counted only a few times. The chain couples TRBV2 to TRBJ2-2; TRBD1 aligns across 7 bases. This CDR3 has 10 amino acids. Germline V gene sequence: CDR1 SNHLY, CDR2 FYNNEI. J was trimmed by 15 bases and V by 3 bases; bases with no gene match: 1. As DNA, the CDR3 is TGTGCCAGCAGTGATGACAGGGTGTTTTTT. It specifies CASSDDRVFF.

This chain uses TRBV28 with TRBJ2-1; TRBD2 matches 8 bases. The CDR3 covers 12 residues. V shed 5 bases, J shed 13 bases, and the junction held 7 bases outside the gene matches. CDR1 and CDR2 from the germline V gene are MDHEN and SYDVKM. The CDR3 is CASSPGGGTQFF. The CDR3 DNA reads TGTGCCAGCAGTCCGGGGGGGGGTACCCAGTTCTTC.

The rearrangement joins TRBV29-1 to TRBJ2-1, with D perhaps matching TRBD2 (5 bases). Between the trimmed V and J ends, which lost 5 bases and 4 bases, there was a span of 12 bases. This CDR3 is 13 amino acids long. CDR1 is SQVTM, CDR2 ANQGSEA, per germline. In nucleotides, the CDR3 is TGCAGCGTTTTCAGGACTGAGTACAATGAGCAGTTCTTC. Amino acid sequence: CSVFRTEYNEQFF.

The V call is TRBV9, the J call TRBJ1-6; the D is unclear. Trimming pared 7 bases from V and 7 bases from J, leaving 6 bases between. This CDR3 is built from 11 residues. Germline V gives CDR1 SGDLS, CDR2 YYNGEE. The CDR3, as DNA: TGTGCCAGCCGGAGGAATTCACCCCTCCACTTT. The encoded protein is CASRRNSPLHF.

The genes are TRBV12-3 or TRBV12-4 and TRBJ2-7, with 7 nucleotides matching TRBD1. The CDR3 has 12 residues. The ends lost 5 bases at V and 4 bases at J; junction bases unmatched: 2. The CDR3 DNA sequence: TGTGCCAGCAGTCCGACAGGGTACGAGCAGTACTTC. This translates into CASSPTGYEQYF.

The V and J genes are TRBV24-1 and TRBJ1-5; D gene uncertain. In germline, CDR1 is KGHDR, CDR2 SFDVKD. The V gene lost 5 bases and the J gene lost 0 bases, with 10 bases spanning the gap. The CDR3 is 15 residues long. CDR3 DNA sequence: TGTGCCACCAGTGGGAATGAGAATAGCAATCAGCCCCAGCATTTT. Encoded protein: CATSGNENSNQPQHF.

The rearrangement links TRBV9 to TRBJ1-1; D gene ambiguous. V was trimmed by 3 bases and J by 1 base, leaving 10 bases between them. From germline, CDR1 is SGDLS and CDR2 YYNGEE. The CDR3 extends over 14 amino acids. The CDR3 sequence is CASSAETGNTEAFF. The CDR3 DNA is TGTGCCAGCAGCGCCGAGACGGGGAACACTGAAGCTTTCTTT. The whole variable domain, remainder taken from reference TRBV9 and TRBJ1-1, is DSGVTQTPKHLITATGQRVTLRCSPRSGDLSVYWYQQSLDQGLQFLIQYYNGEERAKGNILERFSAQQFPDLHSELNLSSLELGDSALYFCASSAETGNTEAFFGQGTRLTVV.

The V gene is TRBV3-1 (or the pseudogene TRBV3-2), the J gene TRBJ1-5; no firm D call. The CDR3 is 14 amino acids. V lost 1 base and J lost 9, with 13 bases in between. Germline V gene sequence: CDR1 LGHDT, CDR2 YNNKEL (reference sequence). The CDR3 protein is CASSQGRGERPQHF. The CDR3 DNA follows: TGTGCCAGCAGCCAAGGCCGGGGAGAGCGGCCCCAGCATTTT.

J is TRBJ1-6 and V is TRBV6-5; no reliable D call. The V end was cut by 7 bases, the J end by 10 bases, with 8 bases between. Germline CDR1 MNHEY, CDR2 SVGAGI. The CDR3 covers 11 residues. CDR3 region: CASKWNSPLHF. Here the CDR3 DNA reads TGTGCCAGCAAGTGGAACTCACCCCTCCACTTT.